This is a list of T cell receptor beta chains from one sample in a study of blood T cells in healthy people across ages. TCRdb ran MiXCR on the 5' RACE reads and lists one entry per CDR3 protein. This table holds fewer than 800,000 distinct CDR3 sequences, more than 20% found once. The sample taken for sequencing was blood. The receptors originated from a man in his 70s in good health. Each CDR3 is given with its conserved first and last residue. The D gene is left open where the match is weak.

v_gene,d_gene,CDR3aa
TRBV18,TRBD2,CANRGLAGSSYEQYF
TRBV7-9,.,CASSLRSSGHHYNEQFF
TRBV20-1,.,CSARDRDSYNEQFF
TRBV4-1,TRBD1,CASSQAEGARCFF
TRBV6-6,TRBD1,CASMPRGVGEKLFF
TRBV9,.,CASSPQVLSNTGELFF
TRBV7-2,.,CASSPGRALASRYF
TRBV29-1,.,CSVTTETGYTF
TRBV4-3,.,CASSQDTGGIQYF
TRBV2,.,CASSEGAGQLTYEQYF
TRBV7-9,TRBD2,CASSLVSGRRGTDTQYF
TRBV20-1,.,CSASLASGPDTQYF
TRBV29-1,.,CSVVGDFQETQYF
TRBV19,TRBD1,CASSIAGTGIIYEQYF
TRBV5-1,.,CASSLEAGFQETQYF
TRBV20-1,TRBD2,CSASKPSVTSADSYNEQFF
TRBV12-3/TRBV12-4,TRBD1,CASSLGQGYNSPLHF
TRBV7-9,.,CSSSLWDWGYAF
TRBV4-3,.,CASSQEPFGGYEQYF
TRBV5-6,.,CASSSRGEWSYNEQFF
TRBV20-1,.,CSARVGGGGTEAFF
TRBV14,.,CASSPGGGVTKLFF
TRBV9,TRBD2,CASSGRLAGGGTDTQYF
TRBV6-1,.,CASSGAGSGNTIYF
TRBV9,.,CASSGPSGGNEQYF
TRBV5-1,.,CASSSLGSETQYF
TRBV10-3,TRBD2,CAVAGPSGRADTQYF
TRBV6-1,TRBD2,CASSDGTSGTDTQYF
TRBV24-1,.,CATSEFPGRRTQETQYF
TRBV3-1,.,CASSSDQSPYNEQFF
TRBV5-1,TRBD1,CASSLATGGSADTQYF
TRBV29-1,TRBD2,CSVEDPGTSGRSDTQYF
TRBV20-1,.,CSAGGAEQYF
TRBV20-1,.,CSARDQVLWETQYF
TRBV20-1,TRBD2,CSARDASGTNEQFF
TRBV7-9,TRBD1,CASSPRQGLNF
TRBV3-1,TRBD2,CASSPTGGRGSYNEQFF
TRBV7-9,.,CASSLAGGYTF
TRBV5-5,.,CASSSPGYQETQYF
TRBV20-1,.,CSAREGQSGYTF
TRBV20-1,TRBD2,CSARGARTSGSGVYNEQFF
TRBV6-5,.,CASSYPHTDTQYF
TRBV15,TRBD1,CATSSKDRGRIEQFF
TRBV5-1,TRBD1,CASFAGQGHEQYF
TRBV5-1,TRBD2,CASSTGTSDYTDTQYF
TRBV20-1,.,CSASKAEAGNEQFF
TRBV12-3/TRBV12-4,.,CASSLTSESQYF